The sequence of this TCR beta chain was determined in a study of shared clonotypes between healthy human individuals (dated by TCRdb to about 2020). About the investigation overall: The cohort included a few men and two women between 18 and 49 years of age. Each donor's leukapheresis produced roughly between about 0.9 and 9.5 billion PBMCs. For each donor, CD4 naive and CD4 memory were each given three plates, CD8 naive was given two plates, and CD8 memory was given one plate. To increase sequencing depth and limit assay-specific biases, TCR repertoire library preparation and sequencing were carried out by different laboratories using diverse techniques. To estimate repertoire size and how much clonotype sharing occurs between individuals, the study deeply sequenced the blood TCR repertoires of five healthy adults. General study outcomes and caveats: Because the study included only a small number of donors, the genetic and exposure-history diversity represented was limited. Sampling was limited to blood, and TCR repertoires in tissue likely differ from TCR repertoires in blood. Across four donors, about 5.2% of naive CD4, over 3% of naive CD8, approximately 2.5% of memory CD4, and 0.4% to 0.45% of memory CD8 clonotypes were shared. Rarefaction of sorted-subset datasets indicated incomplete sequencing despite the large sequencing depth. Pairwise subsampling led to the expectation that sequencing depth would affect the degree of clonotype sharing among donors. Compared with non-shared clonotypes, the clonotypes found in all four sorted-subset donors had higher generation probabilities. Naive subsets generally had larger estimated clonotype richness than memory subsets.

CD8 naive samples were CD45RO-negative cells positively selected for CCR7, giving a CD45RA+CCR7+ population that excluded TemRA cells. The donors were healthy, HIV-negative adults who had no recently reported acute infections or vaccinations. Every donor was a Caucasian adult residing in Nashville, Tennessee, USA. Blood was obtained by leukapheresis, after which PBMCs were separated by Ficoll-Histopaque density gradient centrifugation and cryopreserved in liquid nitrogen vapor phase. Analytical flow cytometry was used to check the purity and quantity of each magnetically sorted T cell population. From each sorted fraction, genomic DNA was isolated and quantified by UV absorbance on a Nanodrop 2000c. As encoded in the germline V gene, CDR1 is SGDLS while CDR2 is YYNGEE. The cysteine opens and the phenylalanine closes a CDR3 of 15 amino acids. The CDR3 DNA has 45 bases and is translated from base 1. Here V drops 7 bases and J drops 7 bases, and the junction holds 12 bases not matched to any gene.

Using the deep immunoSEQ assay, multiplex PCR amplified TCR CDR3 regions from genomic DNA. Extracted genomic DNA from each cell subset was distributed evenly across all wells of several immunoSEQ 96-well plates, and each plate was treated as a replicate. For sorted subsets, about 200 ng genomic DNA, equal to 30,000 or so T cell genomes, was loaded into each replicate PCR. The purified libraries were quantified using a Qubit 3.0 fluorometer, sized with a Bioanalyzer 2100, and then quantified again using the KAPA Library Quantification kit. Every immunoSEQ 96-well plate was sequenced on a dedicated single-read 150-cycle Illumina NextSeq 550 flow cell. In the original analysis: The immunoSEQ output contained only junctional sequences without quality scores, so filtering could not match that applied to full-length reads. To assign V/J genes and CDR3, sequences were annotated using PyIR, a Python wrapper for IgBLAST v1.9, with IMGT germline references. Reads were filtered out if the reads had weak V/J assignments (E-value above 1e-6), no CDR3, stop codons, out-of-frame junctions, or ambiguous translated residues. V3J clonotypes were defined as sequences sharing an identical inferred V gene, J gene, and CDR3 amino acid sequence. Percentage overlap between repertoires was calculated by dividing the number of shared unique clonotypes by the size of the smaller repertoire. Three approaches were used to assess repertoire richness: RTK rarefaction, the Chao1 estimator, and Recon v2.1 estimates of unobserved clonotypes. For all TCRbeta clonotypes obtained by the gDNA method from a few donors, generation probabilities were computed with OLGA. The clones in this table, taken by TCRdb from immuneACCESS, are in-frame only. Not every clone is retained; where verified, under half of the shortfall comes from an unresolved V gene, and the cause of the rest is unknown. That table gives V, J and clone size, and the DNA gave D and trimming. This sample gives about 2.2 million clones in total; roughly 91% of them show up just once. The leading ten clones occupy around 1.7% of the sample.

About this clone itself: The target of this receptor is not known. One base away there is no much larger clone; base qualities are not given.

The sequence is built from TRBV9 and TRBJ2-2, with TRBD1 identical over 8 junction bases. The receptor's source is a man in his late teens or twenties in good health. Some clones in this sample may be carry-over from other donors' samples. The sequencing input was naive CD8+ T cells from PBMCs. Interpreted using the paper, the cell subset or site label stands for: CD45RA+CCR7+. The CDR3: CASGGQGGSHGELFF. The sequenced DNA: TGTGCCAGCGGCGGACAGGGAGGATCGCACGGGGAGCTGTTTTTT. The entire variable domain, with the stretches around the CDR3 drawn from the reference TRBV9 and TRBJ2-2 proteins, is DSGVTQTPKHLITATGQRVTLRCSPRSGDLSVYWYQQSLDQGLQFLIQYYNGEERAKGNILERFSAQQFPDLHSELNLSSLELGDSALYFCASGGQGGSHGELFFGEGSRLTVL.